This T cell receptor beta chain was recorded in a study of read filtering for tumor transcriptome and immune sequencing. The wider study: Among patients, roughly 17 were male and approximately 15 female, aged roughly 45 to 90 (mean approximately 71). Whole-transcriptome libraries were prepared after DNase treatment.

This clonotype was seen only a few times. This may be a read error: a much more frequent sequence differs by one nucleotide. V lost 0 bases and J 6 bases, leaving 7 bases between the germline ends. The CDR3 is made up of 13 amino acids. Germline CDR1 and CDR2: SGHRS and YFSETQ. Molecular barcoded adaptors covering alpha/delta and beta/gamma chains were used on roughly 400 ng RNA. TCRdb independently ran MiXCR on the reads; one entry per CDR3 protein. This repertoire shows approximately 40,000 distinct CDR3 sequences, less than 15% found once; its top ten account for roughly 18%. The TCR originated in a donor aged 40 or over with multiple myeloma. V and J are TRBV5-1 and TRBJ1-5; no firm D call. Material: a population of CD138-negative cells sorted from bone marrow. The CDR3 DNA reads as TGCGCCAGCAGCTTGGAGGGATCTCAGCCCCAGCATTTT. As protein: CASSLEGSQPQHF.